Shown below are 17 T cell receptor beta chains from a single sample sequenced in a study of T-cell reconstitution after alpha-beta-depleted transplantation in children. The authors prepared the TCRbeta library with unique molecular identifiers. MiXCR, run by TCRdb on the PCR reads, gives a single entry per CDR3 protein. The table has hundreds of thousands of distinct CDR3 sequences, about an eighth seen once. The material was PBMCs, obtained before TCRalphabeta/CD19-depleted stem cell transplant. These receptors were obtained from a girl aged 2 to 10 with congenital amegakaryocytic thrombocytopenia, due to receive a stem cell transplant.

This clonotype has ten or more counts. This chain connects TRBV12-3 or TRBV12-4 to TRBJ1-4; D ambiguous. The V end lost 6 bases, the J end lost 8 bases, and 13 bases lay between the germline ends. The CDR3 is 13 amino acids. CDR3 in amino acids: CASSRMSGEKLFF. The DNA of the CDR3 is TGTGCCAGCAGCCGGATGAGTGGGGAAAAACTGTTTTTT.

This clonotype was seen at least ten times. The rearrangement uses TRBV6-1 and TRBJ2-3; TRBD1 aligns across 8 bases. The CDR3 totals 14 residues. Trimming removed 6 bases from V and 2 bases from J; junction bases left unmatched: 4. CDR1 and CDR2 from the germline V gene are MNHNS and SASEGT. CDR3 DNA sequence: TGTGCCAGCAGAATGGGACAGGACACAGATACGCAGTATTTT. Translation gives CASRMGQDTDTQYF.

Ten or more counts support this clonotype. The chain combines TRBV5-1 with TRBJ2-1; 7 nucleotides agree with TRBD2. Germline CDR1 reads SGHRS; CDR2 reads YFSETQ. The CDR3 is 13 amino acids. With V trimmed by 2 bases and J by 8 bases, 4 bases remained unmatched. CDR3 nucleotide sequence: TGCGCCAGCAGCTTACCGGCGGGGGATGAGCAGTTCTTC. Translated, it gives CASSLPAGDEQFF.

In regard to this clonotype: Possible read error: a much larger clone is one base away. This chain links TRBV20-1 with TRBJ2-1, with 11 positions matching TRBD2. Germline CDR1 and CDR2: DFQATT and SNEGSKA (reference sequence). This CDR3 contains 16 residues. The CDR3 sequence is CCARGTTSGTNNEQFF. Here the CDR3 DNA reads TGCTGTGCTAGAGGGACGACTAGCGGGACTAACAATGAGCAGTTCTTC.

This clonotype has at least ten counts. This chain joins TRBV28 and TRBJ2-3; D unclear. Per germline, CDR1 MDHEN and CDR2 SYDVKM. The V and J ends lost 7 bases and 2 bases respectively, with 16 bases between them. The CDR3 sequence is 15 residues long. Here the CDR3 DNA reads TGTGCCAGCACTTCCCGAGACCTAACCACAGATACGCAGTATTTT. As protein: CASTSRDLTTDTQYF.

Only a few counts were recorded for this clonotype. This chain uses TRBV29-1 with TRBJ1-1; D is unclear. This CDR3 has 12 residues. V was pared by 6 bases and J by 6 bases, with 14 bases between. The germline V gene has CDR1 SQVTM and CDR2 ANQGSEA. The CDR3 coding sequence is TGCAGCGTACGCCCTTGGAGGTCTGAAGCTTTCTTT. It is translated as CSVRPWRSEAFF.

This clonotype came up a few times. The V gene is TRBV3-1, the J gene TRBJ2-1, with D perhaps matching TRBD2 (5 bases). The germline V gene encodes CDR1 LGHDT and CDR2 YNNKEL (reference sequence). The CDR3 has 13 amino acids. V dropped 2 bases and J dropped 9 bases, with 11 bases sitting between them. The CDR3 is CASSQLWAGEQFF. The CDR3 DNA is TGTGCCAGCAGCCAATTGTGGGCGGGTGAGCAGTTCTTC.

This clonotype was observed a handful of times. The CDR3 bases are TGTGCCAGCAGTGATAGACAGGAGAACACTGAAGCTTTCTTT. Amino acids: CASSDRQENTEAFF. V is TRBV6-2 or TRBV6-3 and J is TRBJ1-1; tentatively, D is TRBD1 (6 bases). Germline V gene lookup returns CDR1 MNHEY and CDR2 SVGEGT. The germline V and J ends were trimmed by 5 bases and 1 base, with 11 bases remaining between them. This CDR3 has 14 residues.

As for this clonotype: A much larger clone differs by one base, so this may be a read error. The V call is TRBV5-1, the J call TRBJ1-2; D gene ambiguous. The CDR3 has 14 residues. The germline V and J ends were trimmed by 0 bases and 6 bases, with 12 bases remaining between them. Germline CDR1 reads SGHRS; CDR2 reads YFSETQ. Here the CDR3 reads CASSLAPWVDGYTF. DNA for the CDR3: TGCGCCAGCAGCTTGGCCCCCTGGGTTGATGGCTACACCTTC.

Details on this clonotype: The germline gene is not matched at one end of the junction; a read error may be the cause. The chain combines TRBV10-3 with TRBJ1-4; 10 bases fit TRBD1. The CDR3 totals 14 residues. Germline lookup yields CDR1 ENHRY and CDR2 SYGVKD. CDR3 bases: TGTGCCATCAGGGAGGGACAGGGGAATGAAAAGCTGTTTTTT. As protein: CAIREGQGNEKLFF.

V is TRBV7-3 and J is TRBJ2-1, with D perhaps matching TRBD2 (6 bases). Germline V gene data show CDR1 as SGHTA and CDR2 as FQGTGA. V lost 5 bases to trimming and J lost 3 bases, with 17 bases between them. The length of the CDR3 is 16 residues. Here the CDR3 reads CASSPQTRPYYNEQFF. The CDR3 DNA is TGTGCCAGCAGCCCACAGACTAGACCGTACTACAATGAGCAGTTCTTC.

This clonotype was seen at least ten times. The chain links TRBV24-1 to TRBJ2-3, with a weak D call TRBD1 (5 bases). The CDR3 is 16 amino acids. Germline CDR1 reads KGHDR; CDR2 reads SFDVKD. Trimming shortened V by 5 bases and J by 0 bases, and 14 bases separated the two germline ends. The CDR3, as DNA: TGTGCCACCAGTGGGAGTAGAGACAGTAGCACAGATACGCAGTATTTT. Translating it yields CATSGSRDSSTDTQYF.

This clonotype has a count of ten or more. The V and J genes are TRBV29-1 and TRBJ2-4; D unclear. Trimming pared 5 bases from V and 7 bases from J, leaving 15 bases between. The CDR3 runs 13 residues. Per germline, CDR1 SQVTM and CDR2 ANQGSEA. CDR3 protein: CSVSPGPGNIQYF. The CDR3 DNA is TGCAGCGTTTCACCGGGCCCTGGGAACATTCAGTACTTC.

The table lists this clonotype with many counts. The V call is TRBV12-3 or TRBV12-4, the J call TRBJ2-1; D gene unclear. Between the trimmed V and J ends, which lost 10 bases and 4 bases, there was a span of 5 bases. This CDR3 spans 10 amino acids. The CDR3 coding sequence is TGTGCCACCTCTTACAATGAGCAGTTCTTC. Protein product: CATSYNEQFF.

This clonotype has a handful of counts. One end of the junction is discordant with germline, which a read error may explain. The chain has TRBV7-9 and TRBJ2-7; D is tentatively TRBD1 or TRBD2 (6 bases each). The CDR3 loop spans 13 amino acids. Germline CDR1 SEHNR, CDR2 FQNEAQ (reference sequence). Here the CDR3 DNA reads TGTGCCAGCAGCTCTATAGAAGGACAGCGCGGGGTTTTC. Protein product: CASSSIEGQRGVF.

This clonotype was picked up many times. DNA for the CDR3: TGTGCCACCGACGGAGCCAATGAGCAGTTCTTC. Protein: CATDGANEQFF. The chain employs TRBV25-1 and TRBJ2-1; D call uncertain. Germline V gene lookup returns CDR1 MGHDK and CDR2 SYGVNS. The CDR3 length is 11 residues. V was pared by 10 bases and J by 6 bases, with 10 bases between.

The V and J genes are TRBV7-2 and TRBJ1-3, with no clear D. The CDR3 runs 15 residues. Germline values: CDR1 SGHTA, CDR2 FQGNSA. Trimming pared 4 bases from V and 4 bases from J, leaving 14 bases between. This chain's CDR3 is CASSSRRTTGNTIYF. CDR3 in DNA: TGTGCCAGCAGCTCCCGGCGGACGACGGGAAACACCATATATTTT.